This TCR beta chain was sequenced for a study of post-analysis software for immune sequencing data. V lost 3 bases, J lost 8 bases, and 11 bases lay in between. The CDR3 extends over 13 amino acids. CDR1 is SEHNR, CDR2 FQNEAQ, per germline (reference sequence). Unique molecular identifiers were carried by the TCR beta cDNA libraries. In TCRdb, the PCR reads were re-called with MiXCR into one record per CDR3 protein. The top ten clones hold over 10% of a sample with fewer than 600,000 distinct CDR3 sequences, around 40% of them seen once. Study-wide results and limits: When patients were compared with controls, roughly five TRBV segments were more frequent, TRBV5-6, TRBV5-1 and TRBV20-1 among them. Samples from a shared batch, those prepared together, strongly co-clustered by F measure.

Of note for this clonotype: Antigen unknown.

The rearrangement joins TRBV7-9 to TRBJ2-1, with no clear D. This TCR was sampled from a girl aged 10 to 17 with multiple sclerosis. What was sequenced was blood. The CDR3 reads CASSFQVSYEQFF. CDR3 nucleotides: TGTGCCAGCAGCTTCCAGGTTTCGTATGAGCAGTTCTTC.